This TCR beta chain was captured by sequencing in a study of shared T cell receptors in the human thymus. Germline trimming cut 6 bases from V and 2 bases from J; bases unmatched to any gene: 7. The germline V gene has CDR1 MDHEN and CDR2 SYDVKM. The CDR3 consists of 16 residues. Profiled with immunoSEQ multiplex PCR; TCRdb holds only in-frame clones, not every one. The sample consists of hundreds of thousands of clones, approximately 87% of them appearing once. This sample was also put to use in a study of human thymus T cells. From that study: Thymus pieces cut out during corrective heart surgery were the tissue that was used. In thymic and blood repertoires alike, V and J usage looked biased. Related research examined unrelated individuals and reported that their thymic repertoires overlapped highly.

The J gene is TRBJ2-7, the V gene TRBV28; 13 nucleotides line up with TRBD2. Sequences were obtained from thymocytes. This TCR came from a boy in the first two years of life with a congenital heart defect. CDR3 sequence reads: CASSPTGTSGTYEQYF. The CDR3 bases are TGTGCCAGCAGCCCTACCGGGACTAGCGGGACCTACGAGCAGTACTTC. Based on the CDR3 plus reference TRBV28 and TRBJ2-7, the full variable domain is DVKVTQSSRYLVKRTGEKVFLECVQDMDHENMFWYRQDPGLGLRLIYFSYDVKMKEKGDIPEGYSVSREKKERFSLILESASTNQTSMYLCASSPTGTSGTYEQYFGPGTRLTVT.